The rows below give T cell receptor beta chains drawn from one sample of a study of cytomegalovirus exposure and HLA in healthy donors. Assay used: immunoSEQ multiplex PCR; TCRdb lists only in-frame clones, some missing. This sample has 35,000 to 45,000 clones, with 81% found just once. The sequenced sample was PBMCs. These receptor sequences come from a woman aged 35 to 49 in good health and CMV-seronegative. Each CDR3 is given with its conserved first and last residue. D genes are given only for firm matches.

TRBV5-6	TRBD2	CASSWDSGARVDAQYF
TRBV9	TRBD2	CASTGGPTDTQYF
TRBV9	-	CASSKTPPQYEQYF
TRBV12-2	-	CASRLDRDSNQPQHF
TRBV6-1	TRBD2	CASLRTSVSYNEQFF
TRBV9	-	CASSVEVGGHEAFF
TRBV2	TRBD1	CASVTGGTEAFF
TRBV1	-	CTSSLTGTSGGPNTGELFF
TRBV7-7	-	CASSLLGGVETQYF
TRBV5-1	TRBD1	CASSSSGGPGEKLFF
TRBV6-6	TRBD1	CASSPGQGAGDTQYF
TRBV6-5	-	CASGGGGSNQPQHF
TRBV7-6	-	CASSLGTNYGYTF
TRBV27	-	CASRGALNTGELFF
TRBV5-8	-	CASSWGRWKETQYF
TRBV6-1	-	CASSELRLHVEF
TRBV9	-	CASSTGSLVTDTQYF
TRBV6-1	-	CASSVESLYNEQFF
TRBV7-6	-	CASSLGPRKTNTEAFF
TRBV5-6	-	CASRGLNNSPLHF
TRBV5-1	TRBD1	CASSPGQAENIQYF
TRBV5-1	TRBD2	CASSLSGGGATDTQYF